Sequencing of this T cell receptor beta chain was carried out in a study of PD-1 blockade in mismatch repair-deficient tumors. Turning to the study itself: Patients had 12 mismatch repair-deficient cancer types, all previously treated and progressing. Findings of the study overall: Tumor-resident clones, often absent from pretreatment blood, expanded after pembrolizumab and then contracted.

As for this clone: Its specificity is unknown.

Mismatch repair deficiency was confirmed in all patients, by PCR or immunohistochemistry. A few pembrolizumab responders had their TCRs sequenced. V lost 2 bases and J lost 0, with 8 bases in between. CDR3 length: 15 amino acids. Germline assignment: CDR1 MNHEY and CDR2 SVGAGI. The protocol was immunoSEQ multiplex PCR, while the TCRdb copy is restricted to in-frame clones and leaves out a portion. The sample carries around 100,000 clones, 70% to 85% recorded once. V usage is TRBV6-5 and J usage is TRBJ2-1; D possibly matches TRBD1 or TRBD2 (5 bases each). The receptor was isolated from an adult with mismatch repair-deficient cancer. This specimen consisted of peripheral blood, obtained roughly 36 weeks after starting pembrolizumab. The CDR3 DNA is TGTGCCAGCAGTTACGAGGGGAACTCCTACAATGAGCAGTTCTTC. It encodes CASSYEGNSYNEQFF.